Below, 3 T cell receptor beta chains from the same sample are listed, as sequenced in a study of blood T cell repertoires in COVID-19. Sequencing used immunoSEQ multiplex PCR; TCRdb keeps in-frame clones, though not all of them. The sample contains 290,000 or so clones, roughly 80% of which appear only once. The sequencing input was PBMCs or T cells enriched from blood (not recorded which). All receptors come from a man aged 40-50 years who had been exposed to COVID-19.

This clone is a singleton in its sample. This rearrangement joins TRBV5-1 to TRBJ2-1; 9 bases fit TRBD1. V lost 2 bases to trimming and J lost 8 bases; unmatched junction nucleotides: 14. This CDR3 has 17 amino acids. The germline gives CDR1 SGHRS, CDR2 YFSETQ. The CDR3 protein is CASSFFGTGGFLDEQFF. The CDR3 region has the DNA TGCGCCAGCAGCTTTTTTGGTACAGGGGGCTTTTTGGATGAGCAGTTCTTC.

The chain links TRBV7-9 to TRBJ2-1; 9 bases are shared with TRBD2. CDR3 length: 17 residues. Trimming removed 5 bases from V and 5 bases from J; junction bases left unmatched: 13. The germline gives CDR1 SEHNR, CDR2 FQNEAQ (reference sequence). The CDR3: CASSRLGASGKNNEQFF. The CDR3 coding sequence is TGTGCCAGCAGCCGCCTTGGGGCTAGCGGGAAAAACAATGAGCAGTTCTTC.

About this clone: Other nucleotide sequences in the sample specify the same CDR3. The rearrangement links TRBV19 to TRBJ2-1; 12 bases line up with TRBD1. The germline gives CDR1 LNHDA, CDR2 SQIVND (reference sequence). After removal of 4 bases from V and 14 bases from J, the junction contained 9 bases not matched to a gene. This CDR3 region has 14 residues. The chain's CDR3 is CASSTTGTGGRKFF. In DNA, the CDR3 is TGTGCCAGTAGTACCACCGGGACAGGGGGCCGGAAGTTCTTC.